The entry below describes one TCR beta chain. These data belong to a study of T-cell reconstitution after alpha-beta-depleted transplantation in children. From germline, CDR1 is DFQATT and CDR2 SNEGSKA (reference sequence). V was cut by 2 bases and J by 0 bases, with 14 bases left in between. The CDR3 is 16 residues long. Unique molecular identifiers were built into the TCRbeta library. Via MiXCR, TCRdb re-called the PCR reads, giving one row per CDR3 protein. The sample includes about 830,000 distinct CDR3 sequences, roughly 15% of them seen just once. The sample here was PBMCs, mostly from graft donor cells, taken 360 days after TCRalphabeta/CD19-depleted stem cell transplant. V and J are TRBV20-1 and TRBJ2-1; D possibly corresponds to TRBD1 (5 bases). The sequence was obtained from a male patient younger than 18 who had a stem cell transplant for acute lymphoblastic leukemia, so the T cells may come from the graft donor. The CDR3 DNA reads TGCAGTGCTAGACCAAGGGGCCACAGCTCCTACAATGAGCAGTTCTTC. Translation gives CSARPRGHSSYNEQFF.